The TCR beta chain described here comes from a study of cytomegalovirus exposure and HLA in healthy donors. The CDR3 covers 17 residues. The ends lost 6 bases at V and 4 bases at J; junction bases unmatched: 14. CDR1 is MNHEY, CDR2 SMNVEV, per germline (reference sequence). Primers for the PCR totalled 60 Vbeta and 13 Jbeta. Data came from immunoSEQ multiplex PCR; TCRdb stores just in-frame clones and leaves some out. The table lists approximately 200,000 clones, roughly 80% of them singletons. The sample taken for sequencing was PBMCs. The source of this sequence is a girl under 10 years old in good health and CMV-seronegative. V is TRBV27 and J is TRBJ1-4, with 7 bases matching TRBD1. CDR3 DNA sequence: TGTGCCAGCAGACTTTACGCAGGGGGGTCGGGTAATGAAAAACTGTTTTTT. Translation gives CASRLYAGGSGNEKLFF.